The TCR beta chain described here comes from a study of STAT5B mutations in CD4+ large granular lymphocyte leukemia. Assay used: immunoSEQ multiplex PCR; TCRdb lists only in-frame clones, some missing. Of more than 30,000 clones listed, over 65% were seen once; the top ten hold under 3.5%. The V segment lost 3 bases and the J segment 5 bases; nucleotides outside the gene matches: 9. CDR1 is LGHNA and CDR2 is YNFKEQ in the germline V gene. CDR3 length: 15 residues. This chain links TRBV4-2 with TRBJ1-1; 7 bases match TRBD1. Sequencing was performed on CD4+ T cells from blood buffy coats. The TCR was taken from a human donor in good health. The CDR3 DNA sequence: TGTGCCAGCAGCCAGGAGGGCAGGGGGGGAACTGAAGCTTTCTTT. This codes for CASSQEGRGGTEAFF.